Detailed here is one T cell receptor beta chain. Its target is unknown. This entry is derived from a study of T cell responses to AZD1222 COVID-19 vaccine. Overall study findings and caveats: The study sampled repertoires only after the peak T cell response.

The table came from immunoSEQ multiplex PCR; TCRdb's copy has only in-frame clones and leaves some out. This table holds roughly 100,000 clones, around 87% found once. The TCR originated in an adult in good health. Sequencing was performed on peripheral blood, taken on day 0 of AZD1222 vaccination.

The CDR3 sequence: CASSLGLAGWYEQYF. CDR3 coding DNA: TGTGCCAGCAGCTTGGGACTAGCGGGATGGTACGAGCAGTACTTC. The rearrangement uses TRBV5-6 and TRBJ2-7; 11 positions agree with TRBD2. Germline loops: CDR1 SGHDT, CDR2 YYEEEE. The V segment lost 0 bases and the J segment 4 bases; nucleotides outside the gene matches: 3. CDR3 length: 15 residues.